These 2 T cell receptor beta chains originate from one sample sequenced in a study of T cells in Graves' hyperthyroidism and ophthalmopathy. TCR beta CDR3 regions were amplified from RNA. Primed by the HTBI set, a first-round RT-PCR was run on the TCR CDR3. Each CDR3 protein is one row after TCRdb ran MiXCR on the multiplex PCR reads. Among 600,000 to 850,000 distinct CDR3 sequences listed, around a sixth were seen once. Sequenced: blood. All receptors derive from a woman aged 50 to 65 with Graves' hyperthyroidism that later progressed to Graves' ophthalmopathy.

This clonotype has more than one count but fewer than ten. The chain has TRBV10-3 and TRBJ2-7, with 9 bases matching TRBD1. The CDR3 has 13 amino acids. Per germline, CDR1 ENHRY and CDR2 SYGVKD. The trim removed 10 bases at V and 7 bases at J, leaving 11 bases unmatched. CDR3 amino acids: CATGTGPAFEQYF. The CDR3 bases are TGTGCCACCGGGACAGGGCCCGCCTTTGAGCAGTACTTC.

The chain employs TRBV10-3 and TRBJ2-2; 9 nucleotides match TRBD1. This CDR3 is 16 amino acids long. Germline trimming cut 3 bases from V and 2 bases from J; bases unmatched to any gene: 4. Germline V gene data show CDR1 as ENHRY and CDR2 as SYGVKD. CDR3 nucleotides: TGTGCCATCAGTGATGGGACAGGGAAAAACACCGGGGAGCTGTTTTTT. It yields the protein CAISDGTGKNTGELFF.